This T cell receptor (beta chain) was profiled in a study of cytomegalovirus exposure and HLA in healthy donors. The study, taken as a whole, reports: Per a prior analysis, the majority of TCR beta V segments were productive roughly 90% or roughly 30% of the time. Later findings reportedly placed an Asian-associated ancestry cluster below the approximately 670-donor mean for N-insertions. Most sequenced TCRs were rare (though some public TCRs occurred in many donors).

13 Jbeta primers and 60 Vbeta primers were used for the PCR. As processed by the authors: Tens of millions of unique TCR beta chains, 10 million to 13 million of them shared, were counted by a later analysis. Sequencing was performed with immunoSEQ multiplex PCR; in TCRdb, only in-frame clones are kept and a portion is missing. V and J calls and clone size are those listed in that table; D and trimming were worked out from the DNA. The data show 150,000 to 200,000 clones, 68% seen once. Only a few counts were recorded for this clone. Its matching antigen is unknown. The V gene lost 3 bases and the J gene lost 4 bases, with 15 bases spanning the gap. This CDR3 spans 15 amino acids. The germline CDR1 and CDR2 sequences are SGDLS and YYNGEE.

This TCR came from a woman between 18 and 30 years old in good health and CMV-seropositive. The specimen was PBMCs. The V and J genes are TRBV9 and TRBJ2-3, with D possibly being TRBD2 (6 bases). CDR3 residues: CASSAQGLSSDTQYF. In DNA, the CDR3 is TGTGCCAGCAGCGCCCAGGGACTTAGTTCAGATACGCAGTATTTT.